This is a list of T cell receptor beta chains from one sample in a study of blood T cell repertoires in COVID-19. Profiled with immunoSEQ multiplex PCR; TCRdb holds only in-frame clones, not every one. The top ten clones hold roughly 12% of a sample with 89,000 or so clones, 70% to 90% of them seen once. The sample was peripheral blood. The receptors were gathered from a human donor in a cohort sampled during active COVID-19. CDR3s include the opening cysteine and the closing phenylalanine or tryptophan. A D gene is named only where the DNA matches it firmly. Clone size, where shown, is once, few, many, or a class for clones that have expanded.

v_call: TRBV9; d_call: TRBD2; j_call: TRBJ2-1; clone_size: -; cdr3_nt: TGTGCCAGCAGCGCGGGACTAGCGGGAGGTTTGGATGAGCAGTTCTTC; cdr3_aa: CASSAGLAGGLDEQFF
v_call: TRBV29-1; d_call: -; j_call: TRBJ1-2; clone_size: -; cdr3_nt: TGCAGCGCCCCATCGGGGGGTAACTATGGCTACACCTTC; cdr3_aa: CSAPSGGNYGYTF
v_call: TRBV19; d_call: -; j_call: TRBJ2-2; clone_size: -; cdr3_nt: TGTGCCAGTAGTATTGGTATCTACCTCACCGGGGAGCTGTTTTTT; cdr3_aa: CASSIGIYLTGELFF
v_call: TRBV11-1; d_call: -; j_call: TRBJ2-7; clone_size: -; cdr3_nt: TGTGCCAGCAGCTTAGAACAGACCTACGAGCAGTACTTC; cdr3_aa: CASSLEQTYEQYF
v_call: TRBV9; d_call: TRBD2; j_call: TRBJ2-7; clone_size: -; cdr3_nt: TGTGCCAGCAGCGTCAGCGGGATGGGGAGTCCCTACGAGCAGTACTTC; cdr3_aa: CASSVSGMGSPYEQYF
v_call: TRBV12-3/TRBV12-4; d_call: -; j_call: TRBJ2-7; clone_size: once; cdr3_nt: TGTGCCAGCAGTTCCCGCTACGAGCAGTACTTC; cdr3_aa: CASSSRYEQYF
v_call: TRBV7-9; d_call: TRBD1; j_call: TRBJ1-1; clone_size: -; cdr3_nt: TGTGCCAGCAGATACTACAGGGGGCGACCAGGAATGAACACTGAAGCTTTCTTT; cdr3_aa: CASRYYRGRPGMNTEAFF
v_call: TRBV18; d_call: -; j_call: TRBJ2-1; clone_size: few; cdr3_nt: TGTGCCAGCTCGTCTCGTAGCAGCTCCTACAATGAGCAGTTCTTC; cdr3_aa: CASSSRSSSYNEQFF
v_call: TRBV28; d_call: TRBD2; j_call: TRBJ2-1; clone_size: once; cdr3_nt: TGTGCCAGCAGTTCAGCTAGCGGGGTACCGGCTGAGCAGTTCTTC; cdr3_aa: CASSSASGVPAEQFF
v_call: TRBV19; d_call: TRBD1; j_call: TRBJ1-1; clone_size: -; cdr3_nt: TGTGCCAGTACCACCGGGACAGTGAACACTGAAGCTTTCTTT; cdr3_aa: CASTTGTVNTEAFF
v_call: TRBV7-2; d_call: -; j_call: TRBJ1-5; clone_size: -; cdr3_nt: TGTGCCAGCAGCTTAAGTTCAGTAAATCATCAGCCCCAGCATTTT; cdr3_aa: CASSLSSVNHQPQHF
v_call: TRBV25-1; d_call: -; j_call: TRBJ1-1; clone_size: -; cdr3_nt: TGTGCCAGCAGTGATAGAGGGTACACTGAAGCTTTCTTT; cdr3_aa: CASSDRGYTEAFF
v_call: TRBV7-6; d_call: -; j_call: TRBJ2-7; clone_size: -; cdr3_nt: TGTGCCAGCAGCCCTGACGACGGAGGATACAACTACGAGCAGTACTTC; cdr3_aa: CASSPDDGGYNYEQYF
v_call: TRBV11-2; d_call: -; j_call: TRBJ2-7; clone_size: -; cdr3_nt: TGTGCCAGCAGTTGGGGGGGGGCAACCTACGAGCAGTACTTC; cdr3_aa: CASSWGGATYEQYF
v_call: TRBV4-2; d_call: TRBD1; j_call: TRBJ2-7; clone_size: -; cdr3_nt: TGTGCCAGCAGCCAGTGGCAGGGGGCGCGGGTCTCCGGCGAGCAGTACTTC; cdr3_aa: CASSQWQGARVSGEQYF
v_call: TRBV30; d_call: TRBD1; j_call: TRBJ2-7; clone_size: few; cdr3_nt: TGTGCCTGGTGTCCTTCCAGTGGGCCAGGGGGCGAGCAGTACTTC; cdr3_aa: CAWCPSSGPGGEQYF
v_call: TRBV27; d_call: TRBD2; j_call: TRBJ2-5; clone_size: -; cdr3_nt: TGTGCCAGCAGACTAGCGGGAGGTTACCAAGAGACCCAGTACTTC; cdr3_aa: CASRLAGGYQETQYF
v_call: TRBV21-1; d_call: -; j_call: TRBJ2-7; clone_size: once; cdr3_nt: TGTGCCAGCAGCAAAGATACGACAGGTTCCTACGAGCAGTACTTC; cdr3_aa: CASSKDTTGSYEQYF
v_call: TRBV13; d_call: -; j_call: TRBJ2-7; clone_size: -; cdr3_nt: TGTGCCAGCAGCTCCGAGACAGCTTCCTACGAGCAGTACTTC; cdr3_aa: CASSSETASYEQYF
v_call: TRBV7-7; d_call: TRBD1; j_call: TRBJ2-2; clone_size: -; cdr3_nt: TGTGCTAGCAGTTTGAGGGACAGGGACGCCGGGGAGCTGTTTTTT; cdr3_aa: CASSLRDRDAGELFF
v_call: TRBV6-5; d_call: -; j_call: TRBJ1-1; clone_size: -; cdr3_nt: TGTGCCAGCAGTTACCAGACGGGGAACACTGAAGCTTTCTTT; cdr3_aa: CASSYQTGNTEAFF
v_call: TRBV6-6; d_call: -; j_call: TRBJ1-1; clone_size: -; cdr3_nt: TGTGCCAGCAGTTACTCGATACGGGAAAACACTGAAGCTTTCTTT; cdr3_aa: CASSYSIRENTEAFF
v_call: TRBV3-1/TRBV3-2; d_call: -; j_call: TRBJ2-7; clone_size: once; cdr3_nt: TGTGCCAGCAGCCCTAGCTCCTACGAGCAGTACTTC; cdr3_aa: CASSPSSYEQYF
v_call: TRBV29-1; d_call: -; j_call: TRBJ1-3; clone_size: few; cdr3_nt: TGCAGCGTTGAAGTCCGTCACACTGGAAACACCATATATTTT; cdr3_aa: CSVEVRHTGNTIYF
v_call: TRBV3-1/TRBV3-2; d_call: -; j_call: TRBJ1-1; clone_size: -; cdr3_nt: TGTGCCAGCAGCCAAGTGACTCTCACTGAAGCTTTCTTT; cdr3_aa: CASSQVTLTEAFF
v_call: TRBV5-4; d_call: -; j_call: TRBJ1-2; clone_size: -; cdr3_nt: TGTGCCAGCAGCCTTCCCGAGGGAGGGAACTATGGCTACACCTTC; cdr3_aa: CASSLPEGGNYGYTF